A single sample gave rise to the 17 T cell receptor beta chains below, sequenced in a study of blood T cell repertoires in COVID-19. Profiled with immunoSEQ multiplex PCR; TCRdb holds only in-frame clones, not every one. The data hold around 19,000 clones, with around 86% observed a single time. Sequenced input: peripheral blood. These receptors were obtained from a human donor in a cohort sampled during active COVID-19.

This clone was seen just once. The genes are TRBV28 and TRBJ2-3; 15 bases match TRBD2. Trimming at V came to 4 bases and at J to 4 bases, leaving 9 bases not matched to a gene. CDR1 and CDR2 from the germline V gene are MDHEN and SYDVKM. The CDR3 loop spans 18 amino acids. CDR3 protein: CASSSGLAGGSFADTQYF. The CDR3 nucleotides are TGTGCCAGCAGTTCCGGACTAGCGGGAGGGAGTTTTGCAGATACGCAGTATTTT.

J is TRBJ1-1 and V is TRBV4-1, with a possible D match to TRBD1 (5 bases). Germline V gene data show CDR1 as MGHRA and CDR2 as YSYEKL. Trimming cost V 2 bases and J 1 base, with 11 bases left between them. This CDR3 comprises 15 residues. Here the CDR3 DNA reads TGCGCCAGCAGCCAAACCCCGACAGAGAACACTGAAGCTTTCTTT. Protein: CASSQTPTENTEAFF.

The chain recombines TRBV5-1 with TRBJ2-7; TRBD2 agrees at 9 bases. There are 18 residues in the CDR3. From germline, CDR1 is SGHRS and CDR2 YFSETQ. V gave up 7 bases and J gave up 4 bases; unmatched junction bases: 21. CDR3 sequence (DNA): TGCGCCAGCTTACCAAATCCCTCTCTAGCGGGATATTCTTACGAGCAGTACTTC. Translating gives CASLPNPSLAGYSYEQYF.

The rearrangement uses TRBV3-1 (or the pseudogene TRBV3-2) and TRBJ2-1; tentatively, D is TRBD2 (5 bases). Germline V lookup: CDR1 LGHDT, CDR2 YNNKEL (reference sequence). CDR3 length equals 15 residues. V lost 4 bases and J lost 2, with 12 bases in between. The CDR3 nucleotides read TGTGCCAGCAGCCCCCGGGAATCACCCTACAATGAGCAGTTCTTC. This gives the protein CASSPRESPYNEQFF.

In this sample, this clone turned up a few times. The V call is TRBV5-1, the J call TRBJ2-7; 7 bases fit TRBD1. Unmatched junction bases numbered 7, after V lost 5 bases and J lost 2 bases. CDR1 is SGHRS and CDR2 is YFSETQ in the germline V gene. This CDR3 has 14 amino acids. The CDR3 DNA sequence: TGCGCCAGCAGAACGACAGGGAGTACCTACGAGCAGTACTTC. The encoded protein is CASRTTGSTYEQYF.

The chain recombines TRBV7-3 with TRBJ1-1, with 7 nucleotides matching TRBD1. CDR1 and CDR2 from the germline V gene are SGHTA and FQGTGA. The CDR3 sequence is 13 residues long. J was trimmed by 0 bases and V by 9 bases; bases with no gene match: 4. CDR3 coding DNA: TGTGCCAGTTCACAGGGGATGAACACTGAAGCTTTCTTT. Protein product: CASSQGMNTEAFF.

J is TRBJ1-1 and V is TRBV28; 8 nucleotides match TRBD1. CDR3 size: 17 residues. The germline gives CDR1 MDHEN, CDR2 SYDVKM. V lost 6 bases to trimming and J lost 1 base; unmatched junction nucleotides: 13. This CDR3 reads CASRTQPWTGRNTEAFF. DNA of the CDR3: TGTGCCAGCAGGACGCAACCTTGGACAGGGAGGAACACTGAAGCTTTCTTT.

This clone has only a few counts. This rearrangement joins TRBV4-1 to TRBJ2-7, with TRBD1 matching 8 bases. V shed 4 bases, J shed 2 bases, and the junction held 7 bases outside the gene matches. CDR3 size: 15 residues. Germline CDR1 and CDR2: MGHRA and YSYEKL. The CDR3: CASSLTGQGPYEQYF. For the CDR3, the DNA is TGCGCCAGCAGCCTGACCGGACAGGGCCCCTACGAGCAGTACTTC.

CDR3 protein: CAAAQGATNEKLFF. CDR3 nucleotides: TGTGCCGCCGCTCAGGGGGCAACTAATGAAAAACTGTTTTTT. This chain connects TRBV10-3 to TRBJ1-4; 7 positions agree with TRBD1. This CDR3 region has 14 residues. The V gene end was trimmed by 11 bases and the J gene end by 0 bases; junction bases not matched to a gene: 6. Looked up from germline, CDR1 is ENHRY and CDR2 is SYGVKD.

This clone was seen only once. The chain links TRBV18 to TRBJ2-7, with 7 bases that match TRBD1. The CDR3 is 13 residues long. Germline CDR1 and CDR2: KGHSH and LQKENI. Trimming at V came to 6 bases and at J to 5 bases, leaving 7 bases not matched to a gene. Written as DNA, the CDR3 is TGTGCCAGCTCTCGACAGGGAATAAACGAGCAGTACTTC. Amino acids: CASSRQGINEQYF.

V gene TRBV2 combines with J gene TRBJ1-5, with D tentatively TRBD1 (5 bases). Looked up from germline, CDR1 is SNHLY and CDR2 is FYNNEI. Trimming stripped 8 bases from V and 3 bases from J, with 17 bases between. CDR3 length: 15 residues. CDR3 bases: TGTGCCAGCTGCCTAGACAGCATCCTCAATCAGCCCCAGCATTTT. Encoded protein: CASCLDSILNQPQHF.

V and J are TRBV9 and TRBJ2-2; 8 nucleotides align to TRBD2. The trim removed 0 bases at V and 0 bases at J, leaving 7 bases unmatched. The germline CDR1 and CDR2 sequences are SGDLS and YYNGEE. This CDR3 is built from 18 residues. CDR3: CASSVAISGKPNTGELFF. CDR3 coding DNA: TGTGCCAGCAGCGTAGCCATTAGCGGGAAACCGAACACCGGGGAGCTGTTTTTT. Drawing the rest from reference TRBV9 and TRBJ2-2, the complete variable domain is DSGVTQTPKHLITATGQRVTLRCSPRSGDLSVYWYQQSLDQGLQFLIQYYNGEERAKGNILERFSAQQFPDLHSELNLSSLELGDSALYFCASSVAISGKPNTGELFFGEGSRLTVL.

V gene TRBV25-1 combines with J gene TRBJ1-3; 9 bases line up with TRBD1. The CDR3 sequence is 15 residues long. V dropped 2 bases and J dropped 3; count of bases not matched to a gene: 2. The V gene's germline CDR1 is MGHDK and CDR2 SYGVNS. CDR3 bases: TGTGCCAGCAGTGAAACAGGGGGCAATGGAAACACCATATATTTT. As protein: CASSETGGNGNTIYF.

This chain connects TRBV29-1 to TRBJ2-1; 11 bases are a match to TRBD1. This CDR3 is built from 14 residues. Looked up from germline, CDR1 is SQVTM and CDR2 is ANQGSEA. J gave up 9 bases and V 7 bases, and 11 bases lay outside the gene matches. The CDR3 coding sequence is TGCAGCGCCAAACCGGACAGGGGGCAGGGTGAGCAGTTCTTC. Amino acids: CSAKPDRGQGEQFF.

The rearrangement joins TRBV14 to TRBJ2-1, with 7 bases matching TRBD1. After removal of 4 bases from V and 6 bases from J, the junction contained 12 bases not matched to a gene. The germline V gene has CDR1 SGHDN and CDR2 FVKESK. The CDR3 is 16 amino acids. CDR3 residues: CASSRVTGAPGNEQFF. The DNA of the CDR3 is TGTGCCAGCAGCCGGGTCACAGGGGCCCCTGGCAATGAGCAGTTCTTC.

This chain connects TRBV1 to TRBJ1-3; whether TRBD1, the table's D call, matches the DNA was not checked. TRBV1 is annotated as a pseudogene. The CDR3 loop spans 15 amino acids. CDR3 sequence (DNA): TGCACCAGCAGGTCCCGGGACAGGGCTGAAAACACCATATATTTT. Its protein is CTSRSRDRAENTIYF.

This chain connects TRBV5-8 to TRBJ2-7; 9 bases are a match to TRBD1. The CDR3 is 15 residues long. Germline CDR1 is SGHTS and CDR2 is YDEGEE. V lost 4 bases, J lost 7 bases, and 12 bases stayed unmatched. CDR3 DNA sequence: TGTGCCAGCAGCACGGGACAGGGCGGGTATCGTGAGCAGTACTTC. Encoded protein: CASSTGQGGYREQYF. Complete variable domain (other parts from reference TRBV5-8 and TRBJ2-7): EAGVTQSPTHLIKTRGQQATLRCSPISGHTSVYWYQQALGLGLQFLLWYDEGEERNRGNFPPRFSGRQFPNYSSELNVNALELEDSALYLCASSTGQGGYREQYFGPGTRLTVT.